This T cell receptor beta chain was sequenced in a study of blood T cell repertoires in COVID-19. Generated by immunoSEQ multiplex PCR, the TCRdb table keeps only in-frame clones and is missing some. The sample has about 130,000 clones; 80% to 90% are singletons. The CDR3 totals 16 residues. Unmatched junction bases numbered 10, after V lost 5 bases and J lost 5 bases. Looked up from germline, CDR1 is SEHNR and CDR2 is FQNEAQ (reference sequence). Sequencing input: PBMCs or T cells enriched from blood (not recorded which). This chain links TRBV7-9 with TRBJ2-2; TRBD1 aligns across 8 bases. The receptor was derived from a woman between 50 and 59 years old who had recovered from COVID-19. CDR3 sequence (DNA): TGTGCCAGCAGCCGAAGGACAGGGTCAGGAACCGGGGAGCTGTTTTTT. This encodes CASSRRTGSGTGELFF. The full variable domain, its missing parts supplied by reference TRBV7-9 and TRBJ2-2, is DTGVSQNPRHKITKRGQNVTFRCDPISEHNRLYWYRQTLGQGPEFLTYFQNEAQLEKSRLLSDRFSAERPKGSFSTLEIQRTEQGDSAMYLCASSRRTGSGTGELFFGEGSRLTVL.